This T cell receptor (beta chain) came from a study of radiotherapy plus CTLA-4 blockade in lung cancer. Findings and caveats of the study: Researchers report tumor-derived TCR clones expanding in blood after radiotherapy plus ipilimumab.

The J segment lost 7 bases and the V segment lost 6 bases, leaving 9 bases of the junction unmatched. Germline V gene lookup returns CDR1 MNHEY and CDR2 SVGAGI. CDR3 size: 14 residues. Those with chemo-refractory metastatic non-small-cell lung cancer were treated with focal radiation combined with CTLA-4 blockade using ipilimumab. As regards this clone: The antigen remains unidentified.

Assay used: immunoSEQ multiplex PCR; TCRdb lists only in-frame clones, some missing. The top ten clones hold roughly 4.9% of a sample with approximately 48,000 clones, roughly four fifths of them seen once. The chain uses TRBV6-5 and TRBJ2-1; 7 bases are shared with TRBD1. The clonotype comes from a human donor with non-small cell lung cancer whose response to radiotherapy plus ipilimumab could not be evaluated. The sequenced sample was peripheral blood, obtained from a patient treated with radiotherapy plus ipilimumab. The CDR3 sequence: CASRKYVRGNEQFF. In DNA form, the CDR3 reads TGTGCCAGCAGGAAGTACGTCAGGGGGAATGAGCAGTTCTTC.